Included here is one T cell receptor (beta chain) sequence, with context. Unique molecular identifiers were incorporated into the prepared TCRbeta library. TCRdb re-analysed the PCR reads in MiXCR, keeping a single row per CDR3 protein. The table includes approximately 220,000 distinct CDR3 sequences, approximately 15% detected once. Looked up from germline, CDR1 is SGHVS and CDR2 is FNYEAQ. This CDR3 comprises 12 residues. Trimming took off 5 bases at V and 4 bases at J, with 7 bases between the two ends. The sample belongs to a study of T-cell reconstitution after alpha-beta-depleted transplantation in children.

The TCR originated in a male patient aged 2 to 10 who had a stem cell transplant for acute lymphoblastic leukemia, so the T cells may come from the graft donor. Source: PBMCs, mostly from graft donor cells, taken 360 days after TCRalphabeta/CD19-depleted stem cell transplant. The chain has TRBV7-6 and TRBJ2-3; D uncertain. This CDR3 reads CASSGAPDTQYF. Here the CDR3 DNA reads TGTGCCAGCAGCGGAGCCCCAGATACGCAGTATTTT.